This T cell receptor (beta chain) was sequenced in a study of blood T cells in healthy people across ages. A second PCR, run for roughly 6 to 11 cycles, used a sample-barcoded 5' primer plus a J-beta primer mix. Each CDR3 protein gets one entry after TCRdb re-called the 5' RACE reads with MiXCR. The sample carries 550,000 to 600,000 distinct CDR3 sequences, 27% recorded once. Germline V CDR1 and CDR2: SQVTM, ANQGSEA. V shed 5 bases, J shed 3 bases, and the junction held 10 bases outside the gene matches. CDR3 size: 16 residues. J is TRBJ2-6 and V is TRBV29-1; 7 positions agree with TRBD1. This receptor was obtained from a woman aged 70-85 years in good health. The sequencing sample was made of blood. CDR3 coding DNA: TGCAGCGTTCGCGACAGGGAGCTTGGTGGGGCCAACGTCCTGACTTTC. This sequence encodes CSVRDRELGGANVLTF.